This is a list of T cell receptor beta chains from one sample in a study of shared clonotypes between healthy human individuals. Profiling relied on immunoSEQ multiplex PCR, and the TCRdb table lists in-frame clones only, not all of them. This sample carries more than 2 million clones, roughly 94% of them seen once, and the ten largest clones take 0.13%. The sequenced sample consisted of naive CD4+ T cells sorted from blood. The receptors come from a man aged 18 to 29 in good health. The CDR3 runs from the conserved cysteine through the conserved F or W. Each record gives: CDR3 protein, CDR3 DNA, D gene, J gene, V gene, clone size, CDR3 length. A D gene is named only where the DNA matches it firmly. Clone size is not always given. Where it is, it says once, few, many or a class for expanded clones.

CAISESMGATNEKLFF	TGTGCCATCAGTGAGTCGATGGGGGCAACTAATGAAAAACTGTTTTTT	-	TRBJ1-4	TRBV10-3	-	16
CASAGGLAGAGQFF	TGTGCCAGCGCTGGGGGACTAGCGGGGGCGGGGCAGTTCTTC	TRBD2	TRBJ2-1	TRBV7-2	-	14
CASRRTSGSSNTDTQYF	TGCGCCAGCAGGCGGACTAGCGGGAGTTCGAACACAGATACGCAGTATTTT	TRBD2	TRBJ2-3	TRBV5-1	-	17
CAISRDSYGYTF	TGTGCCATTAGCCGGGACTCCTATGGCTACACCTTC	-	TRBJ1-2	TRBV6-1	-	12
CAISQRLAGTYEQYF	TGTGCCATCAGTCAGCGACTAGCGGGAACCTACGAGCAGTACTTC	TRBD2	TRBJ2-7	TRBV10-3	-	15
CASSLARRYTF	TGTGCCAGCAGCTTGGCGAGGAGGTACACCTTC	-	TRBJ1-2	TRBV5-6	-	11
CASSDTAYSNQPQHF	TGTGCCAGCAGTGATACAGCTTATAGCAATCAGCCCCAGCATTTT	-	TRBJ1-5	TRBV2	-	15
CASSLPLGTGELFF	TGTGCCAGCAGCTTACCCCTCGGCACCGGGGAGCTGTTTTTT	-	TRBJ2-2	TRBV5-4	-	14
CASSQEDRYNYGYTF	TGCGCCAGCAGCCAAGAGGACCGATATAACTATGGCTACACCTTC	-	TRBJ1-2	TRBV4-3	once	15
CASTPELSGSYNEQFF	TGTGCCAGCACCCCCGAGCTTAGCGGGTCCTACAATGAGCAGTTCTTC	TRBD2	TRBJ2-1	TRBV6-6	-	16
CATGRTAVTDTQYF	TGTGCCACCGGACGGACGGCGGTCACAGATACGCAGTATTTT	-	TRBJ2-3	TRBV6-1	-	14
CASSARTVEAKNIQYF	TGTGCCAGCAGTGCGAGGACGGTGGAAGCCAAAAACATTCAGTACTTC	-	TRBJ2-4	TRBV25-1	-	16
CASSYSGNSNQPQHF	TGTGCCAGCAGTTACTCGGGAAATAGCAATCAGCCCCAGCATTTT	-	TRBJ1-5	TRBV6-5	-	15
CASSPLADTQYF	TGTGCCAGCAGCCCTCTCGCAGATACGCAGTATTTT	-	TRBJ2-3	TRBV7-9	-	12
CASSSRPGTGNVSPLHF	TGTGCCAGCAGCTCCCGTCCCGGGACAGGGAACGTTTCACCCCTCCACTTT	TRBD1	TRBJ1-6	TRBV7-6	-	17
CASSSYNSPLHF	TGCGCCAGCAGCTCTTACAATTCACCCCTCCACTTT	-	TRBJ1-6	TRBV5-1	-	12
CASAAAQLGNTIYF	TGTGCCAGCGCGGCGGCGCAGCTTGGAAACACCATATATTTT	-	TRBJ1-3	TRBV11-2	-	14
CAWTLNRDTEAFF	TGTGCCTGGACCCTAAACAGGGATACTGAAGCTTTCTTT	-	TRBJ1-1	TRBV30	-	13
CASSPTGQGNYGYTF	TGTGCCAGTAGTCCGACGGGACAGGGCAACTATGGCTACACCTTC	TRBD1	TRBJ1-2	TRBV19	-	15
CASSDRQGAYEQYF	TGTGCCAGCAGCGACCGACAGGGGGCCTACGAGCAGTACTTC	TRBD1	TRBJ2-7	TRBV5-8	-	14
CASSLGRTSYEQYF	TGTGCCAGCAGCTTAGGCCGAACCTCCTACGAGCAGTACTTC	-	TRBJ2-7	TRBV7-8	-	14
CASSQGGLGNQPQHF	TGTGCCAGCAGCCAAGGAGGACTCGGCAATCAGCCCCAGCATTTT	-	TRBJ1-5	TRBV14	-	15
CASSSPGAGTYEQYF	TGTGCCAGCAGTTCGCCTGGGGCAGGGACCTACGAGCAGTACTTC	-	TRBJ2-7	TRBV28	-	15
CASSFIYRDTQYF	TGTGCCAGCAGCTTTATTTATCGGGATACGCAGTATTTT	-	TRBJ2-3	TRBV27	-	13
CASSLGIAGPQETQYF	TGTGCCAGTAGTCTCGGGATAGCGGGACCTCAAGAGACCCAGTACTTC	TRBD2	TRBJ2-5	TRBV19	few	16
CASGLSRTDTQYF	TGTGCCAGCGGGCTCAGCCGCACAGATACGCAGTATTTT	-	TRBJ2-3	TRBV2	-	13
CASSPGRDSYEQYF	TGTGCCAGCAGCCCCGGACGGGACTCCTACGAGCAGTACTTC	-	TRBJ2-7	TRBV7-2	-	14
CASRGAQVTDTQYF	TGCGCCAGCAGGGGGGCGCAGGTCACAGATACGCAGTATTTT	-	TRBJ2-3	TRBV5-1	-	14
CASSDVRTGSSYGYTF	TGTGCCAGCAGTGACGTCAGGACAGGGTCCTCCTATGGCTACACCTTC	TRBD1	TRBJ1-2	TRBV6-1	-	16
CASSRGENTEAFF	TGTGCCAGTAGCAGGGGGGAGAACACTGAAGCTTTCTTT	TRBD1	TRBJ1-1	TRBV19	once	13
CASRELLAGALETQYF	TGTGCCAGCAGGGAACTTCTAGCGGGAGCTCTAGAGACCCAGTACTTC	TRBD2	TRBJ2-5	TRBV2	-	16
CSAAQGALTRF	TGCAGTGCAGCGCAGGGGGCCTTAACTCGCTTC	TRBD1	TRBJ1-2	TRBV20-1	-	11
CASSPGQEGGYTF	TGTGCCAGCAGCCCGGGACAGGAGGGAGGCTACACCTTC	TRBD1	TRBJ1-2	TRBV7-2	-	13
CASSPPGQGDEQYF	TGTGCCAGCTCACCACCGGGACAGGGAGACGAGCAGTACTTC	TRBD1	TRBJ2-7	TRBV18	-	14
CASSPLTGESSYGYTF	TGTGCCAGCAGCCCTTTGACAGGGGAATCTTCCTATGGCTACACCTTC	TRBD1	TRBJ1-2	TRBV11-2	-	16
CATKFYGGPNSPLHF	TGTGCCACCAAGTTCTATGGGGGGCCTAATTCACCCCTCCACTTT	-	TRBJ1-6	TRBV6-5	-	15
CASSTGGDTQYF	TGTGCCAGCAGTACCGGGGGAGATACGCAGTATTTT	-	TRBJ2-3	TRBV11-3	-	12
CASSPQHSLQETQYF	TGTGCCAGCTCACCACAACACAGTCTCCAAGAGACCCAGTACTTC	-	TRBJ2-5	TRBV18	once	15
CASTVPDNSYEQYF	TGTGCCAGCACCGTTCCCGACAACTCCTACGAGCAGTACTTC	-	TRBJ2-7	TRBV28	-	14
CASSAEGTGGTEAFF	TGTGCCAGCAGCGCCGAAGGGACAGGGGGCACTGAAGCTTTCTTT	TRBD1	TRBJ1-1	TRBV9	-	15
CASSQTGELFF	TGTGCCAGCAGTCAAACCGGGGAGCTGTTTTTT	-	TRBJ2-2	TRBV28	-	11
CASSLAGQGRETQYF	TGCGCCAGCAGCTTGGCAGGCCAGGGCCGAGAGACCCAGTACTTC	-	TRBJ2-5	TRBV5-1	-	15
CASSLDKAAFF	TGTGCCAGCAGTTTAGACAAAGCAGCTTTCTTT	-	TRBJ1-1	TRBV7-2	-	11
CASRRGALQPQHF	TGCGCCAGCCGAAGGGGGGCTCTTCAGCCCCAGCATTTT	-	TRBJ1-5	TRBV10-2	-	13
CASSDGRGNQPQHF	TGTGCCAGCAGTGACGGCCGTGGCAATCAGCCCCAGCATTTT	-	TRBJ1-5	TRBV2	-	14
CASRVAGRPETQYF	TGTGCCAGCAGAGTAGCGGGACGTCCGGAGACCCAGTACTTC	TRBD2	TRBJ2-5	TRBV7-9	-	14
CASSLEVGTQYF	TGTGCCAGCAGCTTAGAGGTGGGGACCCAGTACTTC	-	TRBJ2-5	TRBV7-9	-	12
CASSWGLADNNEQFF	TGTGCCAGCAGCTGGGGACTAGCGGATAACAATGAGCAGTTCTTC	TRBD2	TRBJ2-1	TRBV5-8	few	15
CASSLVGGYTF	TGTGCCAGCAGCTTAGTGGGAGGCTACACCTTC	-	TRBJ1-2	TRBV7-9	-	11
CASSLGERGPQETQYF	TGCGCCAGCAGCTTGGGGGAGCGGGGCCCACAAGAGACCCAGTACTTC	TRBD2	TRBJ2-5	TRBV5-1	-	16
CASSLGQLFQETQYF	TGTGCCAGCAGCTTAGGGCAGCTTTTCCAAGAGACCCAGTACTTC	-	TRBJ2-5	TRBV7-9	-	15
CASSQGRGHYEQYF	TGCGCCAGCAGCCAAGGGAGGGGACACTACGAGCAGTACTTC	-	TRBJ2-7	TRBV4-3	-	14
CASSTGRSSYNEQFF	TGTGCCAGCTCGACGGGTCGTAGCTCCTACAATGAGCAGTTCTTC	-	TRBJ2-1	TRBV18	-	15